This T cell receptor (beta chain) is from a study of control samples from healthy donors and cancer patients. The V gene's germline CDR1 is SGHDN and CDR2 FVKESK. The ends were cut back, 5 bases at V and 2 bases at J, with 9 bases in the middle. CDR3 size: 13 residues. Assay used: immunoSEQ multiplex PCR; TCRdb lists only in-frame clones, some missing. The sample has roughly 190,000 clones, roughly nine tenths seen once. V usage is TRBV14 and J usage is TRBJ1-1; D not resolved. The sequence was obtained from a man younger than 45 in good health. The sequencing input was blood. DNA of the CDR3: TGTGCCAGCAGCTGGGCCAGAAACACTGAAGCTTTCTTT. Translated: CASSWARNTEAFF.